Following are 7 T cell receptor beta chains from one sample sequenced in a study of spatial heterogeneity in lung cancer. MiXCR, applied by TCRdb to the 5' RACE reads, yields one record per CDR3 protein. The sample has under 50,000 distinct CDR3 sequences; 5% to 5.5% are singletons. Regarding time point: sample taken at primary tumor resection. Sequences were derived from PBMCs, sampled at surgery. The receptors originated from a female donor with early-stage non-small cell lung cancer.

DNA for the CDR3: TGTGCCAGCAGCGTAGCGGTTTCAGGGGGCCCCACAGATACGCAGTATTTT. Translation: CASSVAVSGGPTDTQYF. The chain couples TRBV9 to TRBJ2-3, with 8 bases aligning to TRBD1. From germline, CDR1 is SGDLS and CDR2 YYNGEE. The CDR3 is 17 residues long. Trimming at V came to 0 bases and at J to 2 bases, leaving 8 bases not matched to a gene.

This clonotype was counted many times. J is TRBJ1-1 and V is TRBV12-3 or TRBV12-4; a weak D match, TRBD1 (5 bases). The germline V and J ends were trimmed by 3 bases and 7 bases, with 12 bases remaining between them. CDR3 size: 13 residues. The CDR3 DNA reads TGTGCCAGCAGTTTGGTCGAGGGACGTGAAGCTTTCTTT. Amino acids: CASSLVEGREAFF.

This clonotype has a handful of counts. This rearrangement joins TRBV23-1 to TRBJ2-1; D not certain. TRBV23-1 is reported as an ORF; its role is uncertain. The CDR3 contains 17 residues. V dropped 4 bases and J dropped 2 bases, with 18 bases sitting between them. The CDR3 bases are TGCGCCAGCAGTCCTTCCGACGGGTCCTGGACCTACAATGAGCAGTTCTTC. Its translation is CASSPSDGSWTYNEQFF.

This clonotype was counted many times. The chain recombines TRBV7-2 with TRBJ2-6; no clear D. This CDR3 comprises 13 residues. The V end lost 6 bases, the J end lost 1 base, and 4 bases lay between the germline ends. Germline loops: CDR1 SGHTA, CDR2 FQGNSA. The CDR3 DNA reads as TGTGCCAGCAGACAATCTGGGGCCAACGTCCTGACTTTC. This sequence encodes CASRQSGANVLTF.

This clonotype appeared a few times. The chain recombines TRBV6-1 with TRBJ1-5; 9 nucleotides align to TRBD1. V was pared by 6 bases and J by 9 bases, with 15 bases of the junction left unmatched. The CDR3 runs 16 residues. Germline V gene sequence: CDR1 MNHNS, CDR2 SASEGT. The CDR3, as DNA: TGTGCCAGCAGGAGGGGACAGGGTGGCCCCCTCGGGCCCCAGCATTTT. Encoded protein: CASRRGQGGPLGPQHF.

This clonotype was recorded at least ten times. The chain links TRBV27 to TRBJ1-6; possibly TRBD1 for D (6 bases). CDR1 is MNHEY, CDR2 SMNVEV, per germline (reference sequence). The V and J ends lost 11 bases and 11 bases respectively, with 13 bases between them. This CDR3 comprises 11 residues. As DNA, the CDR3 is TGTGCCGACCACAGGGAGCCACCCCTCCACTTT. It translates to CADHREPPLHF.

This clonotype has a count of ten or more. The chain employs TRBV5-1 and TRBJ2-2, with a weak D call TRBD2 (6 bases). The CDR3 has 13 residues. Trimming left V 5 bases short and J 3 bases short, with 8 bases between. Germline V gives CDR1 SGHRS, CDR2 YFSETQ. Here the CDR3 DNA reads TGCGCCAGCAGTGGGACTCACACCGGGGAGCTGTTTTTT. Residues: CASSGTHTGELFF.